This record covers a single T cell receptor beta chain. What it binds is unknown. A much larger clone differs by one base, so this may be a read error. The data were taken from a study of regulatory T cells in long-lasting Graves disease. This CDR3 has 12 residues. CDR1 is DFQATT and CDR2 is SNEGSKA in the germline V gene (reference sequence). Time point here: persistent/refractory GD, antithyroid drugs over 5 years with positive TRAb. PBMC RNA served as the TCR library source. An endocrinology department in Xi'an, China, recruited the patients. Investigators prepared the TCR beta libraries by applying iRepertoire HTBI primers and Arm-PCR of CDR3 regions. Authors' methods: The study identified 50 to 70 TRBV and about 13 TRBJ segments across samples. One entry per CDR3 protein, called by TCRdb with MiXCR from the multiplex PCR reads. The V and J calls, along with clone size, are taken from TCRdb and not from the paper's own processing. The sample contains roughly 450,000 distinct CDR3 sequences, about 25% of which appear only once.

General study results and limits: Accuracy may have suffered from the small sample size. Among the persistent patients, about 3,000 public clonotypes were shared, more than the roughly 990 shared among new patients.

Sample: peripheral blood mononuclear cells (PBMCs), taken when the disease was refractory, from a patient treated with antithyroid drugs. The chain combines TRBV20-1 with TRBJ2-5; D unresolved. This TCR came from a female donor with Graves disease. The CDR3 loop reads CSATRTAETQHF. For the CDR3, the DNA is TGCAGTGCTACACGAACGGCAGAGACCCAGCACTTC.